These 20 T cell receptor beta chains share one sample of origin, sequenced in a study of technical replicates of blood from a few donors. Here immunoSEQ multiplex PCR was the method, and the copy in TCRdb shows in-frame clones only, minus some. The sample shows approximately 59,000 clones, 90% to 95% of them seen only once. Specimen: PBMCs. These TCRs come from a human donor in good health. Some clones in this sample may be carry-over from other donors' samples.

As DNA, the CDR3 is TGCGCCAGCAGCCAAGGCTCAAGCGGGGGAACTGGTCAAGAGACCCAGTACTTC. It yields the protein CASSQGSSGGTGQETQYF. The chain combines TRBV4-1 with TRBJ2-5; 8 bases align to TRBD2. The V segment lost 1 base and the J segment 2 bases; nucleotides outside the gene matches: 12. The CDR3 runs to 18 residues. Per germline, CDR1 MGHRA and CDR2 YSYEKL.

The rearrangement uses TRBV19 and TRBJ2-3; TRBD1 agrees at 7 bases. Germline CDR1 LNHDA, CDR2 SQIVND (reference sequence). V gave up 7 bases and J gave up 1 base; unmatched junction bases: 5. The CDR3 length is 14 residues. The CDR3 DNA reads as TGTGCCAGTAACGACAGGGCCCGCACAGATACGCAGTATTTT. As protein: CASNDRARTDTQYF.

The chain carries TRBV7-9 and TRBJ1-5; no reliable D call. The V gene lost 1 base and the J gene lost 6 bases, with 13 bases spanning the gap. Germline V lookup: CDR1 SEHNR, CDR2 FQNEAQ (reference sequence). This CDR3 is built from 15 residues. CDR3 protein: CASSLDGGSSQPQHF. The DNA of the CDR3 is TGTGCCAGCAGCTTAGATGGAGGGAGTAGTCAGCCCCAGCATTTT.

Written as DNA, the CDR3 is TGTGCCAGCAGCTTAGTGACAGGGGGTTTCACAGATACGCAGTATTTT. Amino acid sequence: CASSLVTGGFTDTQYF. The genes are TRBV7-9 and TRBJ2-3; the match to TRBD1 covers 9 bases. Germline CDR1 and CDR2: SEHNR and FQNEAQ (reference sequence). The CDR3 totals 16 residues. After removal of 1 base from V and 2 bases from J, the junction contained 4 bases not matched to a gene.

This chain joins TRBV2 and TRBJ2-1; D not resolved. Germline lookup yields CDR1 SNHLY and CDR2 FYNNEI. V gave up 8 bases and J gave up 4 bases, with 6 bases separating them. The CDR3 has 11 amino acids. CDR3 protein: CASGTYNEQFF. The CDR3 coding sequence is TGTGCCAGCGGTACTTACAATGAGCAGTTCTTC.

The chain employs TRBV5-3 and TRBJ2-1, with 7 positions matching TRBD2. TRBV5-3 is flagged as an ORF with uncertain function. This CDR3 is 15 amino acids long. J lost 5 bases, V lost 6 bases, and 11 bases had no gene match. This CDR3 is CARTKRGGSDNEQFF. CDR3 DNA sequence: TGTGCCAGAACCAAACGGGGCGGGAGCGACAATGAGCAGTTCTTC.

The V and J genes are TRBV5-8 and TRBJ2-7; maybe TRBD2 (5 bases). The CDR3 is 12 residues long. The germline V gene has CDR1 SGHTS and CDR2 YDEGEE. V shed 1 base and J shed 5 bases, with 7 bases lying between them. The CDR3 protein is CASSLWRDEQYF. The CDR3 region has the DNA TGTGCCAGCAGCTTGTGGCGGGACGAGCAGTACTTC.

The sample holds one count of this clone. The chain couples TRBV30 to TRBJ2-3, with TRBD2 matching 8 bases. The CDR3 loop spans 12 amino acids. Germline CDR1 GTSNPN, CDR2 SVGIG (reference sequence). Unmatched junction bases numbered 2, after V lost 4 bases and J lost 5 bases. For the CDR3, the DNA is TGTGCCTGGAACGGGGGGGGAGATACGCAGTATTTT. Protein sequence: CAWNGGGDTQYF.

The chain joins TRBV5-5 to TRBJ2-3; TRBD1 matches at 8 bases. This CDR3 is built from 16 residues. The junction had 11 bases not matched to a gene; V was cut back by 3 bases and J by 5 bases. CDR1 is SGHKS, CDR2 YYEKEE, per germline (reference sequence). The CDR3 sequence: CASSSLPTGAKDTQYF. The CDR3 DNA follows: TGTGCCAGCAGCTCCTTACCGACAGGGGCCAAAGATACGCAGTATTTT.

CDR3 residues: CSASRNYGYTF. For the CDR3, the DNA is TGCAGTGCTAGCAGGAACTATGGCTACACCTTC. V gene TRBV20-1 combines with J gene TRBJ1-2; no clear D. The length of the CDR3 is 11 residues. CDR1 DFQATT and CDR2 SNEGSKA come from the germline V gene (reference sequence). With 3 bases removed from V and 2 bases from J, the gap between germline ends came to 4 bases.

This clone was observed once. This chain uses TRBV12-5 with TRBJ2-7, with TRBD1 matching over 9 bases. From germline, CDR1 is LGHNT and CDR2 FRNRAP. The trim removed 0 bases at V and 6 bases at J, leaving 12 bases unmatched. The length of the CDR3 is 17 residues. CDR3 nucleotide sequence: TGTGCTAGTGGTTTGGTACTGGCCCGGGACAGGGTTCCCGAGCAGTACTTC. Translated: CASGLVLARDRVPEQYF. Together with reference TRBV12-5 and TRBJ2-7, the CDR3 gives the full variable domain: DARVTQTPRHKVTEMGQEVTMRCQPILGHNTVFWYRQTMMQGLELLAYFRNRAPLDDSGMPKDRFSAEMPDATLATLKIQPSEPRDSAVYFCASGLVLARDRVPEQYFGPGTRLTVT.

The chain joins TRBV10-3 to TRBJ1-2; TRBD1 agrees at 8 bases. The V and J ends lost 10 bases and 8 bases, in that order; junction bases with no gene match: 21. The CDR3 sequence is 16 residues long. CDR1 is ENHRY and CDR2 is SYGVKD in the germline V gene. The CDR3 spells CATYPYPGQASGGYTF. Here the CDR3 DNA reads TGTGCCACGTACCCATATCCGGGACAGGCCTCGGGAGGCTACACCTTC.

The rearrangement uses TRBV10-1 and TRBJ2-7, with TRBD1 matching over 12 bases. Trimming removed 7 bases from V and 8 bases from J; junction bases left unmatched: 6. The germline gives CDR1 WNHNN, CDR2 SYGVQD (reference sequence). This CDR3 has 13 residues. The CDR3 DNA follows: TGCGCCAGCATTGGGACAGGGGGCAATCAGCAGTACTTC. Its translation: CASIGTGGNQQYF.

The rearrangement joins TRBV7-6 to TRBJ1-6; D remains unclear. Deletions cut 2 bases from V and 8 bases from J, with 10 bases between. The V gene's germline CDR1 is SGHVS and CDR2 FNYEAQ. This CDR3 spans 14 amino acids. CDR3 nucleotide sequence: TGTGCCAGCAGCTTACCCGGGAGGGATTCACCCCTCCACTTT. The encoded protein is CASSLPGRDSPLHF. Complete variable domain (other parts from reference TRBV7-6 and TRBJ1-6): GAGVSQSPRYKVTKRGQDVALRCDPISGHVSLYWYRQALGQGPEFLTYFNYEAQQDKSGLPNDRFSAERPEGSISTLTIQRTEQRDSAMYRCASSLPGRDSPLHFGNGTRLTVT.

The chain couples TRBV7-6 to TRBJ2-3; the match to TRBD2 covers 7 bases. This CDR3 contains 15 residues. The germline V gene has CDR1 SGHVS and CDR2 FNYEAQ. J was trimmed by 5 bases and V by 4 bases; bases with no gene match: 9. The CDR3 is CASSSLTSPLDTQYF. The CDR3 region has the DNA TGTGCCAGCAGCTCTCTGACTAGCCCTTTAGATACGCAGTATTTT.

The V call is TRBV6-4, the J call TRBJ1-4, with 7 bases fitting TRBD1. V shed 5 bases, J shed 6 bases, and the junction held 6 bases outside the gene matches. Germline CDR1 reads MRHNA; CDR2 reads SNTAGT. CDR3 length equals 14 residues. The CDR3 is CASSQTGKYEKLFF. The CDR3 DNA sequence: TGTGCCAGCAGTCAGACAGGGAAGTATGAAAAACTGTTTTTT.

There are a few counts of this clone. This CDR3 is CASSQDPAWTSGRCEQYF. CDR3 DNA sequence: TGTGCCAGCAGCCAAGATCCCGCGTGGACTAGCGGGAGGTGTGAGCAGTACTTC. This chain joins TRBV4-2 and TRBJ2-7; 14 bases are shared with TRBD2. CDR3 size: 18 residues. Germline CDR1 reads LGHNA; CDR2 reads YNFKEQ. Trimming cost V 0 bases and J 7 bases; bases outside gene matches: 11.

The chain couples TRBV30 to TRBJ2-1, with 10 bases that match TRBD2. The germline gives CDR1 GTSNPN, CDR2 SVGIG (reference sequence). V shed 2 bases and J 9 bases; nucleotides not matched to a gene: 10. This CDR3 spans 15 amino acids. The CDR3 DNA sequence: TGTGCCTGGAGTCTGGGGCTAGCGGGAGCTGGTGAGCAGTTCTTC. Encoded protein: CAWSLGLAGAGEQFF.

This sequence joins TRBV6-5 and TRBJ1-1, with 8 bases matching TRBD1. Germline-derived CDR1 and CDR2 are MNHEY and SVGAGI. The V segment lost 6 bases and the J segment 7 bases; nucleotides outside the gene matches: 13. This CDR3 has 15 amino acids. The CDR3 coding sequence is TGTGCCAGCAGGGGAACAGGGGGTGGTAGAAATGAAGCTTTCTTT. Its translation: CASRGTGGGRNEAFF.

The V call is TRBV6-6, the J call TRBJ1-1; D gene uncertain. V dropped 0 bases and J dropped 1 base, with 3 bases sitting between them. This CDR3 region has 13 residues. Germline CDR1 and CDR2: MNHNY and SVGAGI (reference sequence). CDR3 sequence reads: CASSYSQNTEAFF. The DNA for the CDR3 is TGTGCCAGCAGTTACTCCCAGAACACTGAAGCTTTCTTT.